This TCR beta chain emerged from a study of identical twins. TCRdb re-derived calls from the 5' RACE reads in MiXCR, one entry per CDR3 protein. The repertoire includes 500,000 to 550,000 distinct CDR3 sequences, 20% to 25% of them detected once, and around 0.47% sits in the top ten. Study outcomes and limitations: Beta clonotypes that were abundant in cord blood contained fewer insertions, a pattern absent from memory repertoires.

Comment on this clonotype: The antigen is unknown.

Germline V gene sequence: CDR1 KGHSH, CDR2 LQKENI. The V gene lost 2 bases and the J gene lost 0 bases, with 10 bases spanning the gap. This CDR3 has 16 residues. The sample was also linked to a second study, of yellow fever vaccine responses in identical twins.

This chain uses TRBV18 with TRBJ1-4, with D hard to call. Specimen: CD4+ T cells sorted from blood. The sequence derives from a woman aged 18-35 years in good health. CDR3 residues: CASSPIQSATNEKLFF. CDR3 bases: TGTGCCAGCTCACCAATACAGTCTGCAACTAATGAAAAACTGTTTTTT. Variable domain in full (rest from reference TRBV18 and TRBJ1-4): NAGVMQNPRHLVRRRGQEARLRCSPMKGHSHVYWYRQLPEEGLKFMVYLQKENIIDESGMPKERFSAEFPKEGPSILRIQQVVRGDSAAYFCASSPIQSATNEKLFFGSGTQLSVL.